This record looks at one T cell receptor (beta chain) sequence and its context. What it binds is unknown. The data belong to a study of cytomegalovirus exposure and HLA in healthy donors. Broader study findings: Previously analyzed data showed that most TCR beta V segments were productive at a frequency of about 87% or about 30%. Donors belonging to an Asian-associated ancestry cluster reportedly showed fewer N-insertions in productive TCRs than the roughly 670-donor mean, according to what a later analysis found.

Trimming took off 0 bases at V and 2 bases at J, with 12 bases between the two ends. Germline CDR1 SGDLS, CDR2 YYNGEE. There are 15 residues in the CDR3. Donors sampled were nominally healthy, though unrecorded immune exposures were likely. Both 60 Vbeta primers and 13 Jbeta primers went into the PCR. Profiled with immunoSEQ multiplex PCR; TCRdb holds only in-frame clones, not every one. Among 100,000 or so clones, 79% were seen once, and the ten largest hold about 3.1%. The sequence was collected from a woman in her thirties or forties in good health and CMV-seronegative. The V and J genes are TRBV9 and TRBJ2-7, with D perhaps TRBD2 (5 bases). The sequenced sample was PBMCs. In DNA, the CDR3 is TGTGCCAGCAGCGTAGACTGGACTGCCCCCTACGAGCAGTACTTC. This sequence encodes CASSVDWTAPYEQYF.